This is a list of T cell receptor beta chains from one sample in a study of shared clonotypes between healthy human individuals. Data came from immunoSEQ multiplex PCR; TCRdb stores just in-frame clones and leaves some out. The table includes about 2.2 million clones, just over 90% detected once. The sequenced material came from naive CD8+ T cells from PBMCs. These TCRs come from a man aged 18 to 35 in good health. Some clones in this sample may be carry-over from other donors' samples. Both conserved end residues are part of each CDR3. A D gene is named only where the DNA matches it firmly. The listing skips clone size in some rows; elsewhere it reads once, few, many or a size class.

D: NA; J: TRBJ2-5; size: NA; V: TRBV9; CDR3: CASSVAMGLGETQYF; DNA: TGTGCCAGCAGCGTAGCTATGGGCCTGGGGGAGACCCAGTACTTC
D: NA; J: TRBJ2-7; size: NA; V: TRBV19; CDR3: CASSIFAGSYEQYF; DNA: TGTGCCAGTAGTATATTTGCAGGGAGTTACGAGCAGTACTTC
D: NA; J: TRBJ2-2; size: NA; V: TRBV7-6; CDR3: CASSLSPGGSNTGELFF; DNA: TGTGCCAGCAGTCTTTCCCCTGGTGGGTCGAACACCGGGGAGCTGTTTTTT
D: NA; J: TRBJ2-1; size: NA; V: TRBV9; CDR3: CASSVASAGNEQFF; DNA: TGTGCCAGCAGCGTAGCTAGCGCGGGGAATGAGCAGTTCTTC
D: NA; J: TRBJ2-7; size: once; V: TRBV27; CDR3: CASSQGLSYEQYF; DNA: TGTGCCAGCAGTCAGGGACTTTCCTACGAGCAGTACTTC
D: TRBD1; J: TRBJ1-5; size: NA; V: TRBV4-1; CDR3: CASSQGQGSNQPQHF; DNA: TGCGCCAGCAGCCAAGGACAGGGAAGCAATCAGCCCCAGCATTTT
D: NA; J: TRBJ2-1; size: NA; V: TRBV28; CDR3: CASSYDATGLLTYNEQFF; DNA: TGTGCCAGCAGTTACGATGCGACAGGTCTCCTTACCTACAATGAGCAGTTCTTC
D: NA; J: TRBJ2-4; size: NA; V: TRBV30; CDR3: CAWREGSAWDIQYF; DNA: TGTGCCTGGAGAGAGGGGAGCGCTTGGGACATTCAGTACTTC
D: TRBD2; J: TRBJ2-1; size: once; V: TRBV28; CDR3: CASGASGLYNEQFF; DNA: TGTGCCAGCGGAGCTAGCGGGCTATACAATGAGCAGTTCTTC
D: TRBD1; J: TRBJ2-7; size: NA; V: TRBV7-8; CDR3: CASSPTGFEQYF; DNA: TGTGCCAGCAGCCCGACAGGGTTCGAGCAGTACTTC
D: TRBD2; J: TRBJ2-7; size: NA; V: TRBV6-6; CDR3: CASSVRGAGGPYEQYF; DNA: TGTGCCAGCAGCGTCCGAGGGGCGGGAGGGCCCTACGAGCAGTACTTC
D: NA; J: TRBJ1-5; size: NA; V: TRBV11-2; CDR3: CASSLDFNQPQHF; DNA: TGTGCCAGCAGCTTAGATTTTAATCAGCCCCAGCATTTT
D: NA; J: TRBJ2-5; size: NA; V: TRBV7-9; CDR3: CASSSPVGVKETQYF; DNA: TGTGCCAGCAGCTCTCCGGTGGGCGTAAAAGAGACCCAGTACTTC
D: TRBD2; J: TRBJ2-7; size: NA; V: TRBV19; CDR3: CASSIKLAGSYEQYF; DNA: TGTGCCAGTAGTATAAAACTAGCGGGCTCCTACGAGCAGTACTTC
D: NA; J: TRBJ1-1; size: few; V: TRBV6-5; CDR3: CASSYGTNTEAFF; DNA: TGTGCCAGCAGTTACGGTACGAACACTGAAGCTTTCTTT
D: NA; J: TRBJ2-1; size: NA; V: TRBV7-9; CDR3: CASSNPTMPYNEQFF; DNA: TGTGCCAGCTCCAACCCTACTATGCCGTACAATGAGCAGTTCTTC
D: TRBD1; J: TRBJ2-7; size: NA; V: TRBV9; CDR3: CASSAGTAKTYEQYF; DNA: TGTGCCAGCAGCGCCGGGACAGCCAAGACCTACGAGCAGTACTTC
D: NA; J: TRBJ1-4; size: NA; V: TRBV28; CDR3: CASSFRPALRTNEKLFF; DNA: TGTGCCAGCAGTTTCAGGCCCGCTCTTAGAACTAATGAAAAACTGTTTTTT
D: TRBD1; J: TRBJ2-7; size: NA; V: TRBV4-1; CDR3: CASSQAPGQGSNEQYF; DNA: TGCGCCAGCAGCCAAGCCCCGGGACAGGGGTCCAACGAGCAGTACTTC
D: TRBD2; J: TRBJ2-7; size: once; V: TRBV13; CDR3: CASSPPKPSGSYEQYF; DNA: TGTGCCAGCAGCCCCCCCAAGCCTAGCGGGAGCTACGAGCAGTACTTC
D: NA; J: TRBJ1-2; size: NA; V: TRBV11-2; CDR3: CASSQETRSQFNYGYTF; DNA: TGCGCCAGCAGCCAAGAAACTCGCAGCCAATTTAACTATGGCTACACCTTC
D: TRBD1; J: TRBJ2-5; size: NA; V: TRBV5-4; CDR3: CASSLIRQGGEETQYF; DNA: TGTGCCAGCAGCTTAATCAGACAGGGTGGGGAAGAGACCCAGTACTTC
D: TRBD2; J: TRBJ2-3; size: NA; V: TRBV9; CDR3: CASSEGPIAGVRDTQYF; DNA: TGTGCCAGCAGCGAGGGACCTATAGCGGGAGTGAGAGATACGCAGTATTTT